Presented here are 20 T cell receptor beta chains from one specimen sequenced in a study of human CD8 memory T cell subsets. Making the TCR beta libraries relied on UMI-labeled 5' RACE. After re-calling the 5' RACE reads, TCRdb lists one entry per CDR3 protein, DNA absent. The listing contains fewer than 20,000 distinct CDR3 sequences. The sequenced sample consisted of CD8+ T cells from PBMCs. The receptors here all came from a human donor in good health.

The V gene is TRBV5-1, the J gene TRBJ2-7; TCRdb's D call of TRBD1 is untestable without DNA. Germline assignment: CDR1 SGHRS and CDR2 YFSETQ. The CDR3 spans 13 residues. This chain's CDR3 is CASTEGQSYEQYF.

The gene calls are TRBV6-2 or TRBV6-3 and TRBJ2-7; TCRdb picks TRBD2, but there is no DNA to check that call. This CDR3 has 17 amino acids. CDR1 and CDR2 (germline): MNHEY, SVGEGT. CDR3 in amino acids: CASASNGPREGPYEQYF.

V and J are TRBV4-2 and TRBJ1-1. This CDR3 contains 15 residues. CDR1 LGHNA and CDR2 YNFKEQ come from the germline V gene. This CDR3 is CASSQVTSSRPGAFF.

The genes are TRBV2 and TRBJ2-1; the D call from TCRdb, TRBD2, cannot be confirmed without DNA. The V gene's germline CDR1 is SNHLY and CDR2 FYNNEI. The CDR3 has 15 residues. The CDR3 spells CASSELAGGPGEQFF.

CDR3 in amino acids: CSASPVTADPYEQYF. V is TRBV20-1 and J is TRBJ2-7; the TRBD1 assignment by TCRdb is unverifiable without DNA. CDR1 DFQATT and CDR2 SNEGSKA come from the germline V gene (reference sequence). There are 15 residues in the CDR3.

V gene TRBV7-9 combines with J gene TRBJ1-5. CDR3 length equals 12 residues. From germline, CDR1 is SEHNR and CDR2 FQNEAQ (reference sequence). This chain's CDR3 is CASSLGSQPQHF.

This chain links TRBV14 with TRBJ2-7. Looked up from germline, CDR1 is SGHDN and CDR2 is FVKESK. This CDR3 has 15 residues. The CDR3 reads CASSQDWGSMGEQYF.

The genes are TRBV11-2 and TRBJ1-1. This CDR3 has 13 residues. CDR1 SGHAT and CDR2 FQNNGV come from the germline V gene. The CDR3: CASSLVWGTEAFF.

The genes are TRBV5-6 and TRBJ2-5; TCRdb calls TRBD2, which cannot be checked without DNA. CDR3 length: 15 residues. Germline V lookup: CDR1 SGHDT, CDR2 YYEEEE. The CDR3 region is CASSPVAGVQETQYF.

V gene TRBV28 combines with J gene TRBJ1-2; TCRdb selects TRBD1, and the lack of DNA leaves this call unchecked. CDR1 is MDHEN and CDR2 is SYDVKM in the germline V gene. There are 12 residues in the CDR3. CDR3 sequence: CASSTDRGGYTF.

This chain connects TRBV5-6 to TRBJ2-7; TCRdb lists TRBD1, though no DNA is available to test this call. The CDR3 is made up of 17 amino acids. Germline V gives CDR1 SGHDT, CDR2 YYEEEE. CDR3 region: CASSSLDQGQVRGEQYF.

The CDR3: CASSPLEDTATNEKLFF. V is TRBV6-2 or TRBV6-3 and J is TRBJ1-4; TCRdb's D call of TRBD1 is untestable without DNA. Germline V lookup: CDR1 MNHEY, CDR2 SVGEGT. This CDR3 is built from 17 residues.

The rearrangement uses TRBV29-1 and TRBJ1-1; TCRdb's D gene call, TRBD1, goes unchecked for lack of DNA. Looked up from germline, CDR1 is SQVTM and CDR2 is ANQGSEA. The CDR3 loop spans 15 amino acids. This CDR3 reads CSVDPVDSMNTEAFF.

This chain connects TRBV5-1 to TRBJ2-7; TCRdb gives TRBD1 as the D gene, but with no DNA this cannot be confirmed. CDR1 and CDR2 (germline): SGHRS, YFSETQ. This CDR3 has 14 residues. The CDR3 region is CASSLVAPGDEQYF.

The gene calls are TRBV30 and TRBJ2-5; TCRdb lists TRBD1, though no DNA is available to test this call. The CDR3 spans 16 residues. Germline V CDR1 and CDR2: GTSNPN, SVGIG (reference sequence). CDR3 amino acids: CAWSGYGDRGAETQYF.

The CDR3 protein is CSALLSGQETQYF. The chain is built from TRBV20-1 and TRBJ2-5. The V gene's germline CDR1 is DFQATT and CDR2 SNEGSKA (reference sequence). The CDR3 sequence is 13 residues long.

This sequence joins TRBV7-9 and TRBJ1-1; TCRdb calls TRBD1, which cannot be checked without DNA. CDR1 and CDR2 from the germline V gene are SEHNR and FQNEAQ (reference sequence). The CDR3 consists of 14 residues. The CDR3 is CASSGGTAYTEAFF.

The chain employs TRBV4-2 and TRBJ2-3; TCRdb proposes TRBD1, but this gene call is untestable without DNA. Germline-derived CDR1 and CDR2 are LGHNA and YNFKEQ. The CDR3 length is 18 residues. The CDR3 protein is CASSPLAGAPPSTDTQYF.

The CDR3 here is CASSLAGLAGGEAQYF. This chain uses TRBV7-8 with TRBJ2-5; TCRdb indicates TRBD2, and absent DNA this call remains unverified. The CDR3 runs to 16 residues. Germline values: CDR1 SGHVS, CDR2 FQNEAQ. Filled out from reference TRBV7-8 and TRBJ2-5, the complete variable domain reads GAGVSQSPRYKVAKRGQDVALRCDPISGHVSLFWYQQALGQGPEFLTYFQNEAQLDKSGLPSDRFFAERPEGSVSTLKIQRTQQEDSAVYLCASSLAGLAGGEAQYFGPGTRLLVL.

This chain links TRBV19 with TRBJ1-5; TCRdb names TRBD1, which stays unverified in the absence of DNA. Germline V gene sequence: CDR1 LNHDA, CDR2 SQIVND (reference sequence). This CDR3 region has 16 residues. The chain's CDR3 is CASSIDRGYSNQPQHF.